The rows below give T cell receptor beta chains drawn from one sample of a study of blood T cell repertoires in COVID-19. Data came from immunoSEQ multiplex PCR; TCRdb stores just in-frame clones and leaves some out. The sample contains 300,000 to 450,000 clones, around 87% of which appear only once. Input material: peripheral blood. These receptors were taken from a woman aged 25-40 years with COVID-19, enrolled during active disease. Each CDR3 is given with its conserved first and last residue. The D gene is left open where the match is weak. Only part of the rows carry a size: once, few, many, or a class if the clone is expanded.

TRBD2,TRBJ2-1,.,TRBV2,CASSILAGVSNEQFF,TGTGCCAGCAGTATACTAGCGGGAGTAAGCAATGAGCAGTTCTTC
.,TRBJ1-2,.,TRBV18,CASSPLRLGSYGYTF,TGTGCCAGCTCACCATTAAGACTAGGAAGCTATGGCTACACCTTC
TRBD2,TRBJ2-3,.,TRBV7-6,CASSFSGSGTDTQYF,TGTGCCAGCAGCTTTAGCGGGAGCGGGACAGATACGCAGTATTTT
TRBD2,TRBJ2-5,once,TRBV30,CAWSGGGRETQYF,TGTGCCTGGAGCGGGGGGGGACGAGAGACCCAGTACTTC
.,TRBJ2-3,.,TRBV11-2,CASSLGPGSRGTDTQYF,TGTGCCAGCAGCTTAGGGCCGGGTAGCAGAGGCACAGATACGCAGTATTTT
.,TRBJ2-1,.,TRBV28,CASSPGGAEQFF,TGTGCCAGCAGTCCGGGTGGGGCTGAGCAGTTCTTC
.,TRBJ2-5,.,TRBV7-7,CASSLTRAVGETQYF,TGTGCTAGCAGCTTAACCAGGGCGGTCGGGGAGACCCAGTACTTC
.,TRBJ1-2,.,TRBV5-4,CASSSDRTSYGYTF,TGTGCCAGCAGCTCGGATCGGACATCCTATGGCTACACCTTC
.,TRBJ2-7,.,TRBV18,CASSPRWTNTYGQYF,TGTGCCAGCTCACCACGTTGGACTAACACCTACGGGCAGTACTTC
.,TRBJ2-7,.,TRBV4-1,CASSHRGLSSYEQYF,TGCGCCAGCAGCCACCGCGGGCTCTCGTCCTACGAGCAGTACTTC
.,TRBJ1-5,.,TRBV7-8,CASSAGGQFGNQPQHF,TGTGCCAGCAGCGCCGGCGGCCAGTTTGGGAATCAGCCCCAGCATTTT
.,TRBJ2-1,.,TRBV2,CASSERGNSYNEQFF,TGTGCCAGCAGTGAACGGGGAAACTCCTACAATGAGCAGTTCTTC
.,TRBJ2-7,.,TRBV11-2,CASSSLAERFSYEQYF,TGTGCCAGCAGCTCATTGGCCGAGCGGTTCTCCTACGAGCAGTACTTC
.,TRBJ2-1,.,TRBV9,CASSHPSTNYNEQFF,TGTGCCAGCAGCCACCCTTCGACTAACTACAATGAGCAGTTCTTC
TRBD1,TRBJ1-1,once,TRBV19,CASSTVGGQVRAFF,TGTGCCAGTAGTACCGTGGGTGGACAGGTAAGGGCTTTCTTT
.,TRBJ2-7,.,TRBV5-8,CASSWGAGDTTYEQYF,TGTGCCAGCAGCTGGGGGGCGGGGGACACCACCTACGAGCAGTACTTC
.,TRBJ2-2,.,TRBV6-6,CASSYSPGVGELFF,TGTGCCAGCAGTTACTCTCCGGGAGTCGGGGAGCTGTTTTTT
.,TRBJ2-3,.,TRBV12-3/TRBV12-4,CAGSSGTDTQYF,TGTGCCGGATCAAGCGGGACAGATACGCAGTATTTT
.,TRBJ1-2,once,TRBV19,CASSITGNYGYTF,TGTGCCAGTAGTATAACCGGGAACTATGGCTACACCTTC
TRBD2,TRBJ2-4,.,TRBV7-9,CASSMGLAGPPRGAKNIQYF,TGTGCCAGCAGCATGGGACTAGCGGGACCCCCGCGGGGGGCCAAAAACATTCAGTACTTC
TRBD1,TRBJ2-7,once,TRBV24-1,CATSESSGTGFYEQYF,TGTGCCACCAGTGAGTCTTCCGGGACAGGGTTCTACGAGCAGTACTTC
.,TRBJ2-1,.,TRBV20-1,CSASQSPVSYNEQFF,TGCAGTGCTAGTCAGTCGCCAGTATCCTACAATGAGCAGTTCTTC
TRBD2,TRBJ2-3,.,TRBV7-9,CASSFSGPSTDTQYF,TGTGCCAGCAGCTTTAGCGGGCCAAGCACAGATACGCAGTATTTT
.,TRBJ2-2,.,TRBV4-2,CASSQDRGGELFF,TGTGCCAGCAGCCAAGATCGAGGCGGGGAGCTGTTTTTT
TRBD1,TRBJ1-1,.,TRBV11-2,CASSSQGVTEAFF,TGTGCCAGCAGCTCACAGGGGGTTACTGAAGCTTTCTTT
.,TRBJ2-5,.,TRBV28,CASQWGQGKYQETQYF,TGTGCCAGTCAGTGGGGGCAGGGAAAGTACCAAGAGACCCAGTACTTC
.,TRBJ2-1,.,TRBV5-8,CASKTGRNEQFF,TGTGCCAGCAAGACAGGGAGGAATGAGCAGTTCTTC
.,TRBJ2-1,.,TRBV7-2,CASSHKGGEQFF,TGTGCCAGCAGCCACAAAGGCGGTGAGCAGTTCTTC
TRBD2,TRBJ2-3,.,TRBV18,CASSRASGTRTDTQYF,TGTGCCAGCTCACGCGCGAGCGGGACCCGCACAGATACGCAGTATTTT
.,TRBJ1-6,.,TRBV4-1,CASSPRQELSYNSPLHF,TGCGCCAGCAGCCCTCGACAGGAACTCTCCTATAATTCACCCCTCCACTTT
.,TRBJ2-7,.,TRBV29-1,CSVGQTSEQYF,TGCAGCGTCGGACAGACGTCCGAGCAGTACTTC
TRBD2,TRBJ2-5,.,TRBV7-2,CASSSYGTSLETQYF,TGTGCCAGCAGCTCCTACGGGACTAGCCTAGAGACCCAGTACTTC
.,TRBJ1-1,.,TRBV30,CAWRNQGQSTEAFF,TGTGCCTGGAGGAACCAGGGGCAGAGCACTGAAGCTTTCTTT
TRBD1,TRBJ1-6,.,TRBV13,CASSSGTGMGNSPLHF,TGTGCCAGCAGCTCAGGGACAGGCATGGGTAATTCACCCCTCCACTTT
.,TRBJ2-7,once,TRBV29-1,CSGEGHFYEQYF,TGCAGCGGGGAGGGACATTTCTACGAGCAGTACTTC
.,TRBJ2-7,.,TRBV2,CASRGDGGYEQYF,TGTGCCAGCAGGGGGGACGGGGGCTACGAGCAGTACTTC
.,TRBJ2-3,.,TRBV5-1,CASSLGGVGTDTQYF,TGCGCCAGCAGCTTGGGGGGAGTGGGCACAGATACGCAGTATTTT
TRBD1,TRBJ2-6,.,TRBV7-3,CASSRDRGEANVLTF,TGTGCCAGCAGCAGAGACAGGGGGGAGGCCAACGTCCTGACTTTC